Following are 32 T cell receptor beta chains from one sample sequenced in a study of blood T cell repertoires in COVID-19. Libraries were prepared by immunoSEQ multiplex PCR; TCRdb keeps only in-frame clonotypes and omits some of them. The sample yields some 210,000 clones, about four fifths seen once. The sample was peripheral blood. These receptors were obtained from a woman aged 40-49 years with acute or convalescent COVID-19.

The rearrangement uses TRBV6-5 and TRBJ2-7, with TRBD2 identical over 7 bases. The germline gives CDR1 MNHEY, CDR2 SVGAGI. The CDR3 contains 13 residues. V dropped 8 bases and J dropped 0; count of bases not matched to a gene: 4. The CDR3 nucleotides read TGTGCCAGCTCCCTAGCGGTCTCCTACGAGCAGTACTTC. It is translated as CASSLAVSYEQYF.

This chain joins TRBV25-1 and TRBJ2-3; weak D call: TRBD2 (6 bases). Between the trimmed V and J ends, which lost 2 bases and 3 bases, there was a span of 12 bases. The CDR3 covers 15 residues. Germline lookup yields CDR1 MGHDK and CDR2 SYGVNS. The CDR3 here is CASSEIRGSTDTQYF. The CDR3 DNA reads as TGTGCCAGCAGTGAAATCCGGGGGAGTACAGATACGCAGTATTTT.

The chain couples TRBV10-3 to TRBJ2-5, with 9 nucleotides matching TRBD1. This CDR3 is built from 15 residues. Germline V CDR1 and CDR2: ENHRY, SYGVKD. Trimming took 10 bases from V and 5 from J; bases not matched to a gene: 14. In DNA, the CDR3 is TGTGCCACATCGGAACAGGGGGCCCCCTCGGAGACCCAGTACTTC. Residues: CATSEQGAPSETQYF.

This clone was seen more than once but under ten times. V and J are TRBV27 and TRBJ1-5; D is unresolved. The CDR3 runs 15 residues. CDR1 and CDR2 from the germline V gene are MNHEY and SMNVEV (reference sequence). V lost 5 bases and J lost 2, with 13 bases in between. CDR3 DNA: TGTGCCAGCAGTCCGTCTGAGGGTGGCAATCAGCCCCAGCATTTT. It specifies CASSPSEGGNQPQHF.

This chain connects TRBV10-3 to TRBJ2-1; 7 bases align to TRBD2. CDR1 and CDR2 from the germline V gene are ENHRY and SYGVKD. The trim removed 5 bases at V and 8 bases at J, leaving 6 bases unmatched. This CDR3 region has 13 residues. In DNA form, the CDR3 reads TGTGCCATCAGTCTTGGGGGGGATTATGAGCAGTTCTTC. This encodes CAISLGGDYEQFF.

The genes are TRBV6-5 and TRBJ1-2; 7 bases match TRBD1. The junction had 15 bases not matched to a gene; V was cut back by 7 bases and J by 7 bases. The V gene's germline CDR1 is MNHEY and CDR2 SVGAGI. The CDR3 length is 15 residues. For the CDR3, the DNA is TGTGCCAGCAAGCCAGGGGGGCGAGATTTCCTTGGCTACACCTTC. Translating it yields CASKPGGRDFLGYTF.

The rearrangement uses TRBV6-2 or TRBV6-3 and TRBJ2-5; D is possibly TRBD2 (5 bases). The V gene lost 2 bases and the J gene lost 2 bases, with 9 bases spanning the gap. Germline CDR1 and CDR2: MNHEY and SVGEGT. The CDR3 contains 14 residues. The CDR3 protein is CASSYREQQETQYF. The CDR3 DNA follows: TGTGCCAGCAGTTACAGGGAGCAGCAAGAGACCCAGTACTTC.

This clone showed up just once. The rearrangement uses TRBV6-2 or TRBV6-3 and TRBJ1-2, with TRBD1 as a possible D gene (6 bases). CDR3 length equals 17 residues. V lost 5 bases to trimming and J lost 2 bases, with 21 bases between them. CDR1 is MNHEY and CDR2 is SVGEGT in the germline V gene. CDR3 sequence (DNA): TGTGCCAGCAGTCTTGCTCCCACAGGGAACTGGAACTATGGCTACACCTTC. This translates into CASSLAPTGNWNYGYTF.

The CDR3 DNA follows: TGTGCCACAGGGGCGGGGGGGCCTATCTATGAGCAGTTCTTC. Amino acids: CATGAGGPIYEQFF. This rearrangement joins TRBV10-3 to TRBJ2-1, with 9 bases lining up with TRBD2. V dropped 10 bases and J dropped 8; count of bases not matched to a gene: 12. The CDR3 runs to 14 residues. The germline CDR1 and CDR2 sequences are ENHRY and SYGVKD.

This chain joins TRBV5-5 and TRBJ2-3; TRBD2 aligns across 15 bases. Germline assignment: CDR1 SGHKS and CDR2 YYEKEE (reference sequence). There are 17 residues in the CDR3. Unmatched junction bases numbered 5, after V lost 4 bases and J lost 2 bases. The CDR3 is CASSPGTSGGHTDTQYF. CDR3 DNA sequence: TGTGCCAGCAGCCCGGGGACTAGCGGGGGGCACACAGATACGCAGTATTTT.

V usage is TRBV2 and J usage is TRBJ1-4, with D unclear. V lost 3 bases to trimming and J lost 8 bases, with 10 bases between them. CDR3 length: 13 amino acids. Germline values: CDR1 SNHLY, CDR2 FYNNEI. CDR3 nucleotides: TGTGCCAGCAGTGAGAACCGAGGGGAAAAACTGTTTTTT. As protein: CASSENRGEKLFF. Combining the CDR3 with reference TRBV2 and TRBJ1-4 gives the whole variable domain EPEVTQTPSHQVTQMGQEVILRCVPISNHLYFYWYRQILGQKVEFLVSFYNNEISEKSEIFDDQFSVERPDGSNFTLKIRSTKLEDSAMYFCASSENRGEKLFFGSGTQLSVL.

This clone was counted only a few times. The CDR3 DNA sequence: TGTGCCAGCAGTCAAACCGGGACTAGCGGGGGACTAGATACGCAGTATTTT. Its translation: CASSQTGTSGGLDTQYF. This sequence joins TRBV14 and TRBJ2-3; 14 bases agree with TRBD2. The CDR3 spans 17 residues. V lost 6 bases and J lost 5; bases outside the gene matches: 10. Germline V gene lookup returns CDR1 SGHDN and CDR2 FVKESK.

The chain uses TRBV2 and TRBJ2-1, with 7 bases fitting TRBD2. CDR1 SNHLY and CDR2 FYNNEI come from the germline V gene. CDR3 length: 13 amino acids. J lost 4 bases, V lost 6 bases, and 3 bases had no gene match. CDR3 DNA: TGTGCCAGCAGCCTGGGACTATACAATGAGCAGTTCTTC. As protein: CASSLGLYNEQFF.

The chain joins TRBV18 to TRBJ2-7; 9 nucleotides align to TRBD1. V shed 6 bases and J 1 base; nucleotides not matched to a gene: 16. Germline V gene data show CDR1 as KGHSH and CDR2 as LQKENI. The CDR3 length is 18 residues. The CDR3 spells CASSPVSPGTGRSYEQYF. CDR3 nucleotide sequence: TGTGCCAGCTCCCCAGTTAGTCCAGGGACAGGGAGATCCTACGAGCAGTACTTC.

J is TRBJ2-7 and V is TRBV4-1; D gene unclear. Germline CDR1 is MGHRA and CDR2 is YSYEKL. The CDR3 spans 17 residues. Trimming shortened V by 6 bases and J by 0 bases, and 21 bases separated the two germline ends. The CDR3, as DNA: TGCGCCAGCAGGCCGCTTTCGCAGGCAAGAACCTCCTACGAGCAGTACTTC. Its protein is CASRPLSQARTSYEQYF.

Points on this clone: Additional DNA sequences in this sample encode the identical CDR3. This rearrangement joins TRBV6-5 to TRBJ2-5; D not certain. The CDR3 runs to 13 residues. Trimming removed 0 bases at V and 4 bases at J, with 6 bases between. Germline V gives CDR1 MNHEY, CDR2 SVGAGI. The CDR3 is CASSYSLLETQYF. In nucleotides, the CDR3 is TGTGCCAGCAGTTACTCGTTACTAGAGACCCAGTACTTC.

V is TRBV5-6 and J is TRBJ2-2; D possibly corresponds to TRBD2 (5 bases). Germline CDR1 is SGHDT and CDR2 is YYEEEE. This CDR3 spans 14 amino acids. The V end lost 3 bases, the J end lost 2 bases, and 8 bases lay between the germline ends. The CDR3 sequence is CASSYGGNTGELFF. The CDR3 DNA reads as TGTGCCAGCAGCTATGGAGGCAACACCGGGGAGCTGTTTTTT.

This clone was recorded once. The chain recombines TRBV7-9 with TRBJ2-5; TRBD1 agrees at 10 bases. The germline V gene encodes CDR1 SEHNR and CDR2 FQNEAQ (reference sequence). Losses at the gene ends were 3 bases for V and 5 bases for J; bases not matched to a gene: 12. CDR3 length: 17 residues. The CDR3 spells CASSFSRTGGRGETQYF. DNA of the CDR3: TGTGCCAGCAGCTTTTCGAGGACAGGGGGGAGAGGGGAGACCCAGTACTTC.

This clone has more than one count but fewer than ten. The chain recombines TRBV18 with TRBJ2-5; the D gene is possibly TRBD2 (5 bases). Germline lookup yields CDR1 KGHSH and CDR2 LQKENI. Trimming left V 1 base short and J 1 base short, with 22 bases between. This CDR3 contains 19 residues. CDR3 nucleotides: TGTGCCAGCTCACCACAACGCGGTGCGGCGCCCCGGGGCCAAGAGACCCAGTACTTC. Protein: CASSPQRGAAPRGQETQYF.

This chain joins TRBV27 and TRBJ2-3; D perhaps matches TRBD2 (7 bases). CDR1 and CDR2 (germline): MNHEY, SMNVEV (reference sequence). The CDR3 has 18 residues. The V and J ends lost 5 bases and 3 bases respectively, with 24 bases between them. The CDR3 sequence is CASSHTGSLGRGTDTQYF. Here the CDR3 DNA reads TGTGCCAGCAGTCATACCGGGTCGTTAGGGAGGGGGACAGATACGCAGTATTTT.

CDR3 DNA sequence: TGTGCCAGCAGCTTAGGCGGTATTTCTTTCACTGAAGCTTTCTTT. Translated: CASSLGGISFTEAFF. The rearrangement links TRBV7-9 to TRBJ1-1; no clear D gene. From germline, CDR1 is SEHNR and CDR2 FQNEAQ (reference sequence). The CDR3 is 15 residues long. The ends were cut back, 1 base at V and 4 bases at J, with 13 bases in the middle.

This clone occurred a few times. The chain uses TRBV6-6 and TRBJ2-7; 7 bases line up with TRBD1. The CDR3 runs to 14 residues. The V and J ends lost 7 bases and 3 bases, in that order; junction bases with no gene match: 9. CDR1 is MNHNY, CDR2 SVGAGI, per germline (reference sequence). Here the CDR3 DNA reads TGTGCCAGCACCGCCGGGACAGCCTTCTACGAGCAGTACTTC. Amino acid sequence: CASTAGTAFYEQYF.

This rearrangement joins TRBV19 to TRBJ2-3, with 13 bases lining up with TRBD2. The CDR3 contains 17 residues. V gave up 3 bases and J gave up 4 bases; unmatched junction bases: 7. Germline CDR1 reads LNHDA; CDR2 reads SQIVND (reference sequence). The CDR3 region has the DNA TGTGCCAGTAGTATGGTGAGGACTAGCGGGAGCTCAGATACGCAGTATTTT. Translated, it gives CASSMVRTSGSSDTQYF. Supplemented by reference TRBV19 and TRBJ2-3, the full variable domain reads DGGITQSPKYLFRKEGQNVTLSCEQNLNHDAMYWYRQDPGQGLRLIYYSQIVNDFQKGDIAEGYSVSREKKESFPLTVTSAQKNPTAFYLCASSMVRTSGSSDTQYFGPGTRLTVL.

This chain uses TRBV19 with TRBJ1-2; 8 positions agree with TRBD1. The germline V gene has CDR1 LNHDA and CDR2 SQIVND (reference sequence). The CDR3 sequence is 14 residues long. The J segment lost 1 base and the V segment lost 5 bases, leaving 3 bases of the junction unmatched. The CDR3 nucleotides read TGTGCCAGTAGTTATACAGGGGGTAACTATGGCTACACCTTC. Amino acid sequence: CASSYTGGNYGYTF. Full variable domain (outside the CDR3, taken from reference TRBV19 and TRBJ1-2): DGGITQSPKYLFRKEGQNVTLSCEQNLNHDAMYWYRQDPGQGLRLIYYSQIVNDFQKGDIAEGYSVSREKKESFPLTVTSAQKNPTAFYLCASSYTGGNYGYTFGSGTRLTVV.

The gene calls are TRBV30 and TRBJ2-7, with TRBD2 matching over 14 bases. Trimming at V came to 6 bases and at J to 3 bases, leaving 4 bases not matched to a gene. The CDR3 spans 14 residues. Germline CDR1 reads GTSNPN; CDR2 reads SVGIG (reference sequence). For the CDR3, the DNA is TGTGCCTGCGAGACTAGCGGGAGGGTCTACGAGCAGTACTTC. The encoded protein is CACETSGRVYEQYF.

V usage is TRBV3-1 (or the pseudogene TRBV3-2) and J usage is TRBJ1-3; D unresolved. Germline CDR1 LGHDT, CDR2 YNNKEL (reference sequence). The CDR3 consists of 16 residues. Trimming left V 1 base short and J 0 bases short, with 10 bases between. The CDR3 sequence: CASSQVGGSSGNTIYF. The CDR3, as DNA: TGTGCCAGCAGCCAAGTTGGCGGAAGCTCTGGAAACACCATATATTTT.

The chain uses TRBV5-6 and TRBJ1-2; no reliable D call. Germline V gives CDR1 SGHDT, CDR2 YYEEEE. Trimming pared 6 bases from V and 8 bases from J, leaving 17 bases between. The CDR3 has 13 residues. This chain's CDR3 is CASTLWGAGGYTF. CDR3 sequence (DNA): TGTGCCAGCACTCTTTGGGGAGCGGGGGGCTACACCTTC.

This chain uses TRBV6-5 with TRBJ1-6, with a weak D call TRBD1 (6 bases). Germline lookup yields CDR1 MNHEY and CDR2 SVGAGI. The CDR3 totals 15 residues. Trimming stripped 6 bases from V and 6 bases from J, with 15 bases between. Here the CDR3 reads CASRQDRPFNSPLHF. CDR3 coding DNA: TGTGCCAGCAGACAGGACAGACCGTTTAATTCACCCCTCCACTTT.

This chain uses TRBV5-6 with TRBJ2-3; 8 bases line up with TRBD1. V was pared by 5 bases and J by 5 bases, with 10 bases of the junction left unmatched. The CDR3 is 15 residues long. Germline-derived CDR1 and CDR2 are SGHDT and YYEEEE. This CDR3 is CASSPLGDRGDTQYF. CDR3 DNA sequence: TGTGCCAGCAGTCCCCTTGGAGACAGGGGAGATACGCAGTATTTT.

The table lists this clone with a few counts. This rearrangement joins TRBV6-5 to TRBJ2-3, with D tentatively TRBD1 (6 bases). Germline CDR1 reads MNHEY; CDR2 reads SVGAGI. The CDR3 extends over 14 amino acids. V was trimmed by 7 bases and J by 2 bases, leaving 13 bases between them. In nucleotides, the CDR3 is TGTGCCAGCAAAGTAACAGGGACCACAGATACGCAGTATTTT. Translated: CASKVTGTTDTQYF.

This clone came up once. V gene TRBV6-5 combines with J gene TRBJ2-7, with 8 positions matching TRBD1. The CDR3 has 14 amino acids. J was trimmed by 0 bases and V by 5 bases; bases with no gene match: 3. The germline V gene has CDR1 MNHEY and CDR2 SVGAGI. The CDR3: CASSKTGVSYEQYF. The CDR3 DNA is TGTGCCAGCAGTAAGACAGGGGTCTCCTACGAGCAGTACTTC.

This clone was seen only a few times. CDR3 in amino acids: CATGSDLEVFVTQYF. DNA for the CDR3: TGTGCCACCGGGTCGGACTTAGAGGTCTTCGTTACGCAGTATTTT. The J gene is TRBJ2-3, the V gene TRBV15; D may be TRBD2 (5 bases). The ends were cut back, 8 bases at V and 8 bases at J, with 23 bases in the middle. CDR1 and CDR2 from the germline V gene are LNHNV and YYDKDF (reference sequence). The CDR3 is 15 amino acids. Full variable domain (rest looked up from reference TRBV15 and TRBJ2-3): DAMVIQNPRYQVTQFGKPVTLSCSQTLNHNVMYWYQQKSSQAPKLLFHYYDKDFNNEADTPDNFQSRRPNTSFCFLDIRSPGLGDTAMYLCATGSDLEVFVTQYFGPGTRLTVL.